The 9 T cell receptor beta chains reported below all come from one sample, sequenced in a study of T cell repertoires in cytomegalovirus infection. TCRdb re-derived calls from the reads in MiXCR, one entry per CDR3 protein. The table includes about 740,000 distinct CDR3 sequences, around 31% detected once. For these receptors, no antigen is known. The source material was cultured PBMCs, sampled from culture after CMV antigen stimulation. All receptors derive from a human donor in good health (CMV status not recorded). Some clones in this sample may be carry-over from other donors' samples.

CDR3 amino acids: CSALKDAGWEKLFF. CDR3 DNA sequence: TGCAGTGCGCTTAAGGACGCGGGCTGGGAAAAACTGTTTTTT. This chain connects TRBV20-1 to TRBJ1-4; no clear D gene. With 6 bases removed from V and 8 bases from J, the gap between germline ends came to 19 bases. Germline CDR1 DFQATT, CDR2 SNEGSKA (reference sequence). The CDR3 contains 14 residues.

This clonotype has only a few counts. The chain carries TRBV4-1 and TRBJ2-1; 8 nucleotides line up with TRBD2. This CDR3 comprises 17 residues. Germline loops: CDR1 MGHRA, CDR2 YSYEKL. The J segment lost 8 bases and the V segment lost 4 bases, leaving 16 bases of the junction unmatched. The CDR3 here is CASSPFFRGGLRYEQFF. The DNA for the CDR3 is TGCGCCAGCAGCCCATTTTTTCGGGGGGGCCTTCGGTATGAGCAGTTCTTC.

J is TRBJ1-3 and V is TRBV7-6, with unresolved D. Per the germline V gene, CDR1 is SGHVS and CDR2 is FNYEAQ. The CDR3 consists of 17 residues. Trimming removed 4 bases at V and 0 bases at J, with 16 bases between. The CDR3 protein is CASSWSPGGSSGNTIYF. CDR3 DNA: TGTGCCAGCAGCTGGTCCCCCGGAGGGAGCTCTGGAAACACCATATATTTT.

The table lists this clonotype with a few counts. The genes are TRBV7-6 and TRBJ1-2; D is possibly TRBD1 (5 bases). The germline gives CDR1 SGHVS, CDR2 FNYEAQ. V was clipped by 0 bases and J by 5 bases, with 13 bases between them. The CDR3 extends over 15 amino acids. The CDR3: CASSLAGGLGYGYTF. CDR3 DNA sequence: TGTGCCAGCAGCTTAGCTGGGGGTCTTGGGTATGGCTACACCTTC. The full variable domain, in which reference TRBV7-6 and TRBJ1-2 provide the parts outside the CDR3, is GAGVSQSPRYKVTKRGQDVALRCDPISGHVSLYWYRQALGQGPEFLTYFNYEAQQDKSGLPNDRFSAERPEGSISTLTIQRTEQRDSAMYRCASSLAGGLGYGYTFGSGTRLTVV.

The chain combines TRBV5-1 with TRBJ2-7, with D maybe TRBD2 (5 bases). This CDR3 has 15 amino acids. Germline loops: CDR1 SGHRS, CDR2 YFSETQ. With 2 bases removed from V and 3 bases from J, the gap between germline ends came to 15 bases. DNA for the CDR3: TGCGCCAGCAGCTTAGGCCGGGGTGATTACTACGAGCAGTACTTC. Translation gives CASSLGRGDYYEQYF.

The rearrangement links TRBV19 to TRBJ2-2; perhaps TRBD2 as D (7 bases). Per the germline V gene, CDR1 is LNHDA and CDR2 is SQIVND (reference sequence). V gave up 6 bases and J gave up 8 bases, with 25 bases separating them. There are 17 residues in the CDR3. In DNA, the CDR3 is TGTGCCAGTAGGCCTCCCGGAGGGGGGGGGAGAGTGGGGGAGCTGTTTTTT. Amino acids: CASRPPGGGGRVGELFF.

This chain links TRBV11-2 with TRBJ1-1; D call uncertain. The V and J ends lost 0 bases and 10 bases respectively, with 9 bases between them. Germline CDR1 is SGHAT and CDR2 is FQNNGV. This CDR3 spans 12 amino acids. CDR3: CASSLERGLAFF. CDR3 nucleotide sequence: TGTGCCAGCAGCTTAGAGAGAGGGTTAGCTTTCTTT.

The chain is built from TRBV7-2 and TRBJ2-5; the D gene is possibly TRBD1 (7 bases). This CDR3 contains 15 residues. Deletions cut 5 bases from V and 4 bases from J, with 17 bases between. Germline CDR1 is SGHTA and CDR2 is FQGNSA. CDR3 sequence: CASSKQGGRGETQYF. In nucleotides, the CDR3 is TGTGCCAGCAGCAAGCAGGGGGGAAGAGGAGAGACCCAGTACTTC.

There are many counts of this clonotype. This rearrangement joins TRBV7-2 to TRBJ2-3; perhaps TRBD2 as D (5 bases). CDR1 and CDR2 from the germline V gene are SGHTA and FQGNSA. V was pared by 5 bases and J by 0 bases, with 9 bases between. The CDR3 is made up of 14 amino acids. The CDR3 reads CASSPDSSTDTQYF. The CDR3 DNA reads TGTGCCAGCAGCCCGGACTCTAGCACAGATACGCAGTATTTT.